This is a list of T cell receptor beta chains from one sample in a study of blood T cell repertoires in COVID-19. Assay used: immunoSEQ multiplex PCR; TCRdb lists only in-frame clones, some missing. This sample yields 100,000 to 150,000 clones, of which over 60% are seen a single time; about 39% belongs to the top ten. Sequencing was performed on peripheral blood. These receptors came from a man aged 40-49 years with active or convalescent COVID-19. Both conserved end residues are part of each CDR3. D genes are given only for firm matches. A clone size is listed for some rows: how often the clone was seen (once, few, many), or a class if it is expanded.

CASSPSQGDGNQPQHF TGTGCCAGCTCACCGTCACAGGGAGATGGCAATCAGCCCCAGCATTTT TRBJ1-5 . . TRBV18
CASSLTGTTTNEQFF TGTGCCAGCAGCTTGACCGGGACTACTACCAATGAGCAGTTCTTC TRBJ2-1 once TRBD2 TRBV5-5
CASSLDGQGAVQPQHF TGCGCCAGCAGCTTGGACGGACAGGGGGCTGTTCAGCCCCAGCATTTT TRBJ1-5 . TRBD1 TRBV5-1
CASSPYLAGAREPTDTQYF TGTGCCAGCTCACCCTACCTAGCGGGAGCCCGAGAGCCCACAGATACGCAGTATTTT TRBJ2-3 . TRBD2 TRBV18
CASSLTGGGYTF TGTGCCAGCAGTCTTACAGGGGGCGGATACACCTTC TRBJ1-2 . TRBD1 TRBV2
CASSKADSQHF TGTGCCAGCAGCAAAGCGGACAGCCAGCACTTC TRBJ2-5 . . TRBV21-1
CSVRSTGGGDSPLHF TGCAGCGTTCGGTCGACAGGGGGAGGTGATTCACCCCTCCACTTT TRBJ1-6 . TRBD1 TRBV29-1
CASSHRDRGRNGYTF TGTGCCAGCAGCCACCGGGACAGGGGGCGAAATGGCTACACCTTC TRBJ1-2 few TRBD1 TRBV25-1
CASSPGSYADTQYF TGCGCCAGCAGCCCAGGGTCGTATGCAGATACGCAGTATTTT TRBJ2-3 . . TRBV5-1
CASSSGTGGYSPLHF TGTGCCAGCAGCTCCGGGACAGGGGGGTATTCACCCCTCCACTTT TRBJ1-6 . TRBD1 TRBV7-2
CASTKQGGDRAPLHF TGTGCCAGCACCAAACAGGGGGGGGACCGGGCACCCCTCCACTTT TRBJ1-6 . TRBD1 TRBV2
CASSQGQGFLELFF TGCGCCAGCAGCCAAGGACAGGGGTTCCTGGAGCTGTTTTTT TRBJ2-2 . TRBD1 TRBV4-1
CASSLYPGGGTGELFF TGTGCCAGCAGCCTTTACCCGGGGGGCGGCACCGGGGAGCTGTTTTTT TRBJ2-2 . . TRBV7-9
CASCPARRYGYTF TGTGCCAGCTGTCCAGCAAGGAGATATGGCTACACCTTC TRBJ1-2 . . TRBV6-5
CAWSTHTEAFF TGTGCCTGGAGTACACACACTGAAGCTTTCTTT TRBJ1-1 . . TRBV30
CASGRNGGNSPLHF TGTGCCAGCGGACGAAATGGGGGGAATTCACCCCTCCACTTT TRBJ1-6 . . TRBV2
CASSSPDRGKGVVNYGYTF TGTGCCAGCAGTTCTCCCGACAGGGGGAAAGGTGTAGTGAACTATGGCTACACCTTC TRBJ1-2 . TRBD1 TRBV28
CASSIGQVINGANYGYTF TGTGCCAGTAGTATCGGACAGGTGATCAACGGAGCTAACTATGGCTACACCTTC TRBJ1-2 few TRBD1 TRBV19
CASGMPGQGAYGYTF TGTGCCAGCGGCATGCCGGGACAGGGGGCCTATGGCTACACCTTC TRBJ1-2 . TRBD1 TRBV7-9
CASSYGGGLAGAKNIQYF TGCGCCAGCAGCTATGGTGGGGGACTTGCAGGGGCCAAAAACATTCAGTACTTC TRBJ2-4 . . TRBV5-1
CASSYSPGQGIDEQYF TGTGCCAGCAGTTACTCCCCGGGACAGGGCATCGACGAGCAGTACTTC TRBJ2-7 . TRBD1 TRBV6-5
CASSYTVLSDTQYF TGTGCCAGCAGTTACACGGTCCTTTCAGATACGCAGTATTTT TRBJ2-3 . . TRBV6-5
CASRRAGGNEQFF TGTGCCAGCAGGAGAGCGGGGGGTAATGAGCAGTTCTTC TRBJ2-1 . TRBD2 TRBV12-3/TRBV12-4
CASSHDRDYGYTF TGTGCCAGCAGCCACGACAGGGACTATGGCTACACCTTC TRBJ1-2 . TRBD1 TRBV27
CASSSFQTQYF TGTGCCAGCAGTTCGTTCCAGACCCAGTACTTC TRBJ2-5 once . TRBV6-2/TRBV6-3
CASSWGLAGGPGEQYF TGTGCCAGCAGCTGGGGACTAGCGGGAGGGCCGGGTGAGCAGTACTTC TRBJ2-7 . TRBD2 TRBV5-6
CASSPPGGAGGEQYF TGTGCCAGCAGCCCCCCCGGAGGGGCGGGCGGCGAGCAGTACTTC TRBJ2-7 . . TRBV5-4
CASSWGDRGIIQETQYF TGTGCCAGCAGCTGGGGGGACAGGGGAATAATCCAAGAGACCCAGTACTTC TRBJ2-5 . TRBD1 TRBV5-4
CASSRGGTGIGNEQFF TGTGCCAGCAGCCGAGGCGGGACAGGGATAGGGAATGAGCAGTTCTTC TRBJ2-1 few TRBD1 TRBV7-8
CASKQTGVEEKLFF TGTGCCAGCAAGCAGACAGGGGTTGAAGAAAAACTGTTTTTT TRBJ1-4 . TRBD1 TRBV5-6
CASSSGTSGSVEQFF TGTGCCAGCAGTTCAGGGACTAGCGGGAGTGTTGAGCAGTTCTTC TRBJ2-1 once TRBD2 TRBV6-5
CASGRGSSYNEQFF TGTGCCAGCGGTAGGGGGAGCTCCTACAATGAGCAGTTCTTC TRBJ2-1 . . TRBV5-8